This T cell receptor beta chain came from a study of siplizumab effects on memory and regulatory T cells. Profiling relied on immunoSEQ multiplex PCR, and the TCRdb table lists in-frame clones only, not all of them. The table has about 82,000 clones, approximately 90% seen once. The receptor's source is a human donor in good health. Sequenced sample: Tregs sorted from blood.

The CDR3 nucleotides are TGTGCCAGCAAAAACAGAGGCAATGAGCAGTTCTTC. Amino acids: CASKNRGNEQFF. The gene calls are TRBV28 and TRBJ2-1; D not resolved. CDR1 MDHEN and CDR2 SYDVKM come from the germline V gene. The length of the CDR3 is 12 residues. V was trimmed by 7 bases and J by 6 bases, leaving 10 bases between them.